This TCR beta chain was recovered during a study of shared clonotypes between healthy human individuals. Repertoires were generated with immunoSEQ multiplex PCR, while TCRdb's copy carries only in-frame clones and drops some. The data contain some 2,400,000 clones, around 95% of them singletons. Overall study findings and caveats: It was observed that about 5% of naive CD4 clonotypes were shared across several donors.

As to this clone: Its antigen is not known. The same CDR3 can be traced to other DNA sequences in this sample.

The sequencing input was naive CD4+ T cells sorted from blood. Subset: CD45RA+ positively selected. This clonotype was obtained from a man aged 18 to 35 in good health.

The CDR3 sequence is CASSLVGQGVTGANVLTF. CDR3 DNA sequence: TGTGCCAGCAGCTTAGTCGGACAGGGGGTAACAGGGGCCAACGTCCTGACTTTC. J is TRBJ2-6 and V is TRBV7-2; 10 nucleotides align to TRBD1. The length of the CDR3 is 18 residues. V was pared by 1 base and J by 4 bases, with 7 bases of the junction left unmatched. Germline V gene lookup returns CDR1 SGHTA and CDR2 FQGNSA.